This T cell receptor (beta chain) stems from a study of T cells in Graves' hyperthyroidism and ophthalmopathy. Regions amplified from RNA transcripts were the TCR beta CDR3 regions. With the HTBI primer set, the TCR CDR3 went through a first round of RT-PCR. Each CDR3 protein gets one entry after TCRdb re-called the multiplex PCR reads with MiXCR. This table holds some 760,000 distinct CDR3 sequences, about 14% found once. This clonotype was seen repeatedly, ten times or more. The CDR3 loop spans 15 amino acids. Trimming took off 4 bases at V and 2 bases at J, with 12 bases between the two ends. Germline values: CDR1 LNHDA, CDR2 SQIVND (reference sequence).

The chain recombines TRBV19 with TRBJ1-5; weak D call: TRBD1 (6 bases). The clonotype comes from a young woman with Graves' hyperthyroidism. The sequencing input was blood. The CDR3 nucleotides read TGTGCCAGTAGTAGCGGGGGCAACGGCAATCAGCCCCAGCATTTT. It specifies CASSSGGNGNQPQHF.